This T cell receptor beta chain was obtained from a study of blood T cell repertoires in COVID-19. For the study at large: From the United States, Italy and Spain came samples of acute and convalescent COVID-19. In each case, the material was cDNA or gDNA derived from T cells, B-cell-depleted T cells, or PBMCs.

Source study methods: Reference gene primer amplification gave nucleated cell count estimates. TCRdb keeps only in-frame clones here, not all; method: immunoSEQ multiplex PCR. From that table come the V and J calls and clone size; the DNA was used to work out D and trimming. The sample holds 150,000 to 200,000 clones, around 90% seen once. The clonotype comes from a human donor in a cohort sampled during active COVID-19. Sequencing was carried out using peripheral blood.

CDR3 region: CAWTPPGGDPYEQYF. The CDR3 region has the DNA TGTGCCTGGACCCCCCCCGGGGGGGATCCCTACGAGCAGTACTTC. V usage is TRBV30 and J usage is TRBJ2-7; TRBD2 aligns across 8 bases. V lost 4 bases and J lost 2; bases outside the gene matches: 10. The CDR3 spans 15 residues. Germline-derived CDR1 and CDR2 are GTSNPN and SVGIG (reference sequence).